Listed below are T cell receptor beta chains from one sample, sequenced in a study of molecular identifiers for immune sequencing clone quantification. TCRdb reanalysed the PCR reads using MiXCR and keeps one entry per CDR3 protein. This table holds approximately 97,000 distinct CDR3 sequences, 20% to 25% found once. The sequencing input was naive CD8+ T cells from blood, with Jurkat cell RNA spiked in. These receptor sequences come from a human donor in good health. Some libraries in this study had Jurkat cell RNA spiked in. Each CDR3 is given with its conserved first and last residue. D genes are given only for firm matches. Size is stated for part of the rows, as once, few or many counts, or as a class when the clone is expanded.

clone_size,v_call,j_call,d_call,cdr3_nt,cdr3_aa
-,TRBV9,TRBJ2-5,-,TGTGCCAGCAGCCTCGGGGGAGGTTACCAAGAGACCCAGTACTTC,CASSLGGGYQETQYF
many,TRBV3-1,TRBJ1-3,-,TGTGCCAGCAGCCAAGATCCCGGGCCTGGAAACACCATATATTTT,CASSQDPGPGNTIYF
many,TRBV29-1,TRBJ2-7,TRBD1,TGCAGCGTTTCCGGGACAGGGTACTCCGAGCAGTACTTC,CSVSGTGYSEQYF
many,TRBV27,TRBJ2-5,-,TGTGCCAGCAGTTTATCCGGGGCTAGCTTCACGTTTGAAGAGACCCAGTACTTC,CASSLSGASFTFEETQYF
once,TRBV29-1,TRBJ2-2,TRBD1,TGCAGCGTTGAAGCTGGGCAGGGGGCTGGCGGGGAGCTGATTTTT,CSVEAGQGAGGELIF
-,TRBV9,TRBJ2-7,-,TGTGCCAGCAGCGTAGGGGCTTACAGCGAGCAGTACTTC,CASSVGAYSEQYF
many,TRBV19,TRBJ1-5,-,TGTGCCAGTAGTATAGATCCGGGGAGCAATCAGCCCCAGCATTTT,CASSIDPGSNQPQHF
many,TRBV4-3,TRBJ1-1,-,TGCGCCAGCAGCCAGTTCAAGAACACTGAAGCTTTCTTT,CASSQFKNTEAFF
many,TRBV7-9,TRBJ2-2,-,TGTGCCAGCAGCCACAGTACAGGGAGTGGGGAGCTGTTTTTT,CASSHSTGSGELFF
few,TRBV28,TRBJ2-1,TRBD2,TGTGCCAGCAGTTTTCCGGGGGGTGAGCAGTTCTTC,CASSFPGGEQFF
few,TRBV27,TRBJ2-1,-,TGTGCCTGCAGTCCCTCCCAATACAATGAGCAGTTCTTC,CACSPSQYNEQFF
-,TRBV29-1,TRBJ2-7,-,TGCAGCGTTGAAGTACGGGAGCGACCCTACGAGCAGTACTTC,CSVEVRERPYEQYF
many,TRBV13,TRBJ2-2,TRBD2,TGTGCCAGCAGCTCCCTCTTAGCGGGAGCGAACACCGGGGAGCTGTTTTTT,CASSSLLAGANTGELFF
-,TRBV6-2/TRBV6-3,TRBJ2-2,-,TGTGCCAGCAGTAATCCCCTAACGGCAGGTTCGAACACCGGGGAGCTGTTTTTT,CASSNPLTAGSNTGELFF
many,TRBV4-1,TRBJ1-1,-,TGCGCCAGCAGCCAAGAACCCCGCTACACTGAAGCTTTCTTT,CASSQEPRYTEAFF
-,TRBV7-9,TRBJ2-5,-,TGTGCCAGCAGCTTAGGACCCCAAGAGACCCAGTACTTC,CASSLGPQETQYF
-,TRBV9,TRBJ1-6,TRBD1,TGTGCCAGCAGCGGCCCGACAGGGGCAAAGGGTGATAATTCACCCCTCCACTTT,CASSGPTGAKGDNSPLHF
many,TRBV12-3/TRBV12-4,TRBJ1-3,-,TGTGCCAGCAGTTTAATGGGCCGCTCTGGAAACACCATATATTTT,CASSLMGRSGNTIYF
few,TRBV20-1,TRBJ1-1,TRBD1,TGCAGTGCTAGAGACATGACAGGGGTGTGGGTGAACACTGAAGCTTTCTTT,CSARDMTGVWVNTEAFF
many,TRBV7-8,TRBJ2-1,-,TGTGCCAGCAGTTACGACAGCTACTCCTACAATGAGCAGTTCTTC,CASSYDSYSYNEQFF
many,TRBV5-1,TRBJ1-1,-,TGCGCCAGCAGCTCCGACGTATTGAACACTGAAGCTTTCTTT,CASSSDVLNTEAFF
-,TRBV6-6,TRBJ1-2,-,TGTGCCAGCAGTTATGTTCAAAACTATGGCTACACCTTC,CASSYVQNYGYTF
many,TRBV6-2/TRBV6-3,TRBJ1-5,TRBD1,TGTGCCAGCAGGGCCGGGACAGGGATCTATAGCAATCAGCCCCAGCATTTT,CASRAGTGIYSNQPQHF
many,TRBV13,TRBJ1-1,-,TGTGCCAGCAGCTTGTACTTTTCTGAAGCTTTCTTT,CASSLYFSEAFF
-,TRBV27,TRBJ2-7,TRBD2,TGTGCCAGCAGTTTACGTGGCGGGAGTTTCTACGAGCAGTACTTC,CASSLRGGSFYEQYF
-,TRBV11-2,TRBJ2-2,-,TGTGCCAGCAGCCTCCGGGACCGGAACACCGGGGAGCTGTTTTTT,CASSLRDRNTGELFF
-,TRBV15,TRBJ1-4,-,TGTGCCACCCACCGGAGCGGCATAAATGAAAAACTGTTTTTT,CATHRSGINEKLFF
many,TRBV28,TRBJ1-5,TRBD1,TGTGCCAGCAGGCATACAGGGGGCAGCAATCAGCCCCAGCATTTT,CASRHTGGSNQPQHF
many,TRBV27,TRBJ2-1,TRBD2,TGTGCCAGCAGTATCCTAGCGGGGGGGTTCAATGAGCAGTTCTTC,CASSILAGGFNEQFF
few,TRBV4-1,TRBJ1-3,-,TGCGCCAGCAGTCAGGGACGCGGGGGGCTCGAAAACACCATATATTTT,CASSQGRGGLENTIYF
many,TRBV5-4,TRBJ2-7,TRBD1,TGTGCCAGCAGCTTGGGGGACAGAGAATACGAGCAGTACTTC,CASSLGDREYEQYF
many,TRBV12-3/TRBV12-4,TRBJ1-5,-,TGTGCCAGCAGTTTAGTTGGTGGAAATCAGCCCCAGCATTTT,CASSLVGGNQPQHF
-,TRBV28,TRBJ2-5,-,TGTGCTAGCAGTTTCACAGCAGGGGCAGAGACCCGGTACTTC,CASSFTAGAETRYF
few,TRBV5-4,TRBJ2-5,TRBD2,TGTGCCAGCAGCTTCCCCGGGACTATGCAAGAGACCCAGTACTTC,CASSFPGTMQETQYF
many,TRBV5-6,TRBJ2-7,-,TGTGCCAGCAGCCTAGGTATAGGGGACGAGCAGTACTTC,CASSLGIGDEQYF
many,TRBV4-2,TRBJ2-2,-,TGTGCCAGCAGCCAAGAGCTAGGAGCGAACACCGGGGAGCTGTTTTTT,CASSQELGANTGELFF